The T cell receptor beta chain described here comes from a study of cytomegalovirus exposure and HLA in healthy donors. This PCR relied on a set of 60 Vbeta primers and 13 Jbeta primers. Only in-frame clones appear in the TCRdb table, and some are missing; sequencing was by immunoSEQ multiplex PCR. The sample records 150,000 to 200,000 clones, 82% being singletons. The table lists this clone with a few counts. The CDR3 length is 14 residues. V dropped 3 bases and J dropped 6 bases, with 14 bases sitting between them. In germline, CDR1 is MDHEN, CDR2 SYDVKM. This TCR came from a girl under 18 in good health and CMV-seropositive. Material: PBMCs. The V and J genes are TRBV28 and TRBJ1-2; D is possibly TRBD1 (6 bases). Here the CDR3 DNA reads TGTGCCAGCAGTTTTGGGGGGGCGCACCATGGCTACACCTTC. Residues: CASSFGGAHHGYTF.